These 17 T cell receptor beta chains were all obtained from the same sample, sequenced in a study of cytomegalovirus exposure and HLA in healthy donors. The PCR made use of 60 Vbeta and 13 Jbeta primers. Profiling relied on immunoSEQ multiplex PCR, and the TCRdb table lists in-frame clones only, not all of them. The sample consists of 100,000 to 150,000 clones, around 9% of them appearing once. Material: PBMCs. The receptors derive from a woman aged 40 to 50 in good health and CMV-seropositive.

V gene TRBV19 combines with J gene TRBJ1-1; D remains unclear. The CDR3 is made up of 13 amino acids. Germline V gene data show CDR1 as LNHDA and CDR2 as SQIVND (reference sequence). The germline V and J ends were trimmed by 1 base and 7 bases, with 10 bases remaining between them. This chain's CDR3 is CASSIGPGFEAFF. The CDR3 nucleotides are TGTGCCAGTAGTATAGGTCCCGGTTTTGAAGCTTTCTTT.

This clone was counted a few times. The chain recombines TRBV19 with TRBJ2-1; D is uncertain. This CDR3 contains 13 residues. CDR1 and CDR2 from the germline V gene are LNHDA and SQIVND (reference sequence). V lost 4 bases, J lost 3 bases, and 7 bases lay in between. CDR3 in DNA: TGTGCCAGTAGTAAGCAGGACTACAATGAGCAGTTCTTC. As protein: CASSKQDYNEQFF.

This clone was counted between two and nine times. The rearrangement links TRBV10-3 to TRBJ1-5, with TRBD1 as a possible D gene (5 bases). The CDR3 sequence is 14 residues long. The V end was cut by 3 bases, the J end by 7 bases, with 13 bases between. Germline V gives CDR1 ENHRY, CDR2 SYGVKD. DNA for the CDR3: TGTGCCATCAGTGATTCCAGGGAGGGACAGCCCCAGCATTTT. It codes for CAISDSREGQPQHF.

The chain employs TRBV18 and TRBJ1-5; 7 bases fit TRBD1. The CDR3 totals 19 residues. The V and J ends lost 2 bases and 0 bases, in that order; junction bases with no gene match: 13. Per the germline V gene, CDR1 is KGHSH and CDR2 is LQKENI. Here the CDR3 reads CASSPFASTGYDSNQPQHF. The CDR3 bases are TGTGCCAGCTCACCATTTGCCTCGACAGGGTACGATAGCAATCAGCCCCAGCATTTT.

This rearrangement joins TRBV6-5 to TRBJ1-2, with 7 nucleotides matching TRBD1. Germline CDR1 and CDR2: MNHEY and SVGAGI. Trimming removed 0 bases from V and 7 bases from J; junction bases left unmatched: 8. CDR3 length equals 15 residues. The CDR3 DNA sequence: TGTGCCAGCAGTTACTCGACGGAAAGGGGGCCTGGCTACACCTTC. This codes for CASSYSTERGPGYTF.

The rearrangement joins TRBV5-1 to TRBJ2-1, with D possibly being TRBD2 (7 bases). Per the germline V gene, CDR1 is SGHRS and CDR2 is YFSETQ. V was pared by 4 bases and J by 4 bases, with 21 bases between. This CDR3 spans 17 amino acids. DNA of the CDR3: TGCGCCAGCAGCCCTGCCGGGGGGCGGGGGAATTACAATGAGCAGTTCTTC. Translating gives CASSPAGGRGNYNEQFF.

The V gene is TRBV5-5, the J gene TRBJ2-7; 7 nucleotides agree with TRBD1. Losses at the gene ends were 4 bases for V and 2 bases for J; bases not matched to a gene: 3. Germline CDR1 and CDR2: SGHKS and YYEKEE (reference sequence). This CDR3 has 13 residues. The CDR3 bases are TGTGCCAGCAGCCCGGGACAGACCTACGAGCAGTACTTC. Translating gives CASSPGQTYEQYF. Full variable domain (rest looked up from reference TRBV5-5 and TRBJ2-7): DAGVTQSPTHLIKTRGQQVTLRCSPISGHKSVSWYQQVLGQGPQFIFQYYEKEERGRGNFPDRFSARQFPNYSSELNVNALLLGDSALYLCASSPGQTYEQYFGPGTRLTVT.

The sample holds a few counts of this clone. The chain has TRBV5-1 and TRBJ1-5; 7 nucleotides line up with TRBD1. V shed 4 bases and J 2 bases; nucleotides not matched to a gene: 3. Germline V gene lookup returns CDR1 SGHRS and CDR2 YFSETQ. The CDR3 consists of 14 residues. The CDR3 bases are TGCGCCAGCAGCCCCAGGGGGGGCAATCAGCCCCAGCATTTT. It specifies CASSPRGGNQPQHF.

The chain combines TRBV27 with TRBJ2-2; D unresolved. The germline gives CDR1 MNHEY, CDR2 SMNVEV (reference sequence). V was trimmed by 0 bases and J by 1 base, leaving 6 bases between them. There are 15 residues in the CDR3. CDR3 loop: CASSLSPENTGELFF. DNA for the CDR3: TGTGCCAGCAGTTTATCGCCAGAGAACACCGGGGAGCTGTTTTTT.

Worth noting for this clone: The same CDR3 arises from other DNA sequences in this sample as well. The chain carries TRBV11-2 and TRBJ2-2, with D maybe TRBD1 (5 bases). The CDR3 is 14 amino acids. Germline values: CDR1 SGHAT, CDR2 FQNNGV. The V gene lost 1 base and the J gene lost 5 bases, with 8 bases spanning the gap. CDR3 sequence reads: CASSLVTGTGELFF. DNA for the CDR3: TGTGCCAGCAGCTTAGTTACAGGAACCGGGGAGCTGTTTTTT. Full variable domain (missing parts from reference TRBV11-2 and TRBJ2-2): EAGVAQSPRYKIIEKRQSVAFWCNPISGHATLYWYQQILGQGPKLLIQFQNNGVVDDSQLPKDRFSAERLKGVDSTLKIQPAKLEDSAVYLCASSLVTGTGELFFGEGSRLTVL.

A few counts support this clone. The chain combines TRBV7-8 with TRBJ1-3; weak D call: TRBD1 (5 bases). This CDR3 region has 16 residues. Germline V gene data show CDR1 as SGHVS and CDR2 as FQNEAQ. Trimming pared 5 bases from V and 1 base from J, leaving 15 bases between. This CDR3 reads CASSTRVGDSGNTIYF. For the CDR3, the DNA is TGTGCCAGCAGCACCAGGGTTGGAGATTCTGGAAACACCATATATTTT.

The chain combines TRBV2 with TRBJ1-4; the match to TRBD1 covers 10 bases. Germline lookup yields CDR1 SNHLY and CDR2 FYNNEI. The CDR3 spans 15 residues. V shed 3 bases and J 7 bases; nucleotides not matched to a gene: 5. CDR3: CASSDGQGDGEKLFF. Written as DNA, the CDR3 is TGTGCCAGCAGTGATGGACAGGGGGACGGTGAAAAACTGTTTTTT.

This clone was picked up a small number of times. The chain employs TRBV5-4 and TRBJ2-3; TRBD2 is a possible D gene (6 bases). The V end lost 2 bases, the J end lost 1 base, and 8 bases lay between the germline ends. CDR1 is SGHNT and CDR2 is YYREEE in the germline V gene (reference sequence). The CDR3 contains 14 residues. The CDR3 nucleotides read TGTGCCAGCAGCTTCCCTAGCGGCACAGATACGCAGTATTTT. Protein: CASSFPSGTDTQYF. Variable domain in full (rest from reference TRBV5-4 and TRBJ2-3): ETGVTQSPTHLIKTRGQQVTLRCSSQSGHNTVSWYQQALGQGPQFIFQYYREEENGRGNFPPRFSGLQFPNYSSELNVNALELDDSALYLCASSFPSGTDTQYFGPGTRLTVL.

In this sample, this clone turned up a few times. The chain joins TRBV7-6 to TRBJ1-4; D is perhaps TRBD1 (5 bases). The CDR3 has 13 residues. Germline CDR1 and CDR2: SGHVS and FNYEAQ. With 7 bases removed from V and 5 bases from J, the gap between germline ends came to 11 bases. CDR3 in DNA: TGTGCCAGCAAGGCAGGGTCGAATGAAAAACTGTTTTTT. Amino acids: CASKAGSNEKLFF.

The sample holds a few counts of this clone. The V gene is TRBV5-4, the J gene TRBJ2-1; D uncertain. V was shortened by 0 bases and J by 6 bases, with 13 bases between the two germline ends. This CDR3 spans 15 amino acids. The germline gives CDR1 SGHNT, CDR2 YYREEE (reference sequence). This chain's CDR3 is CASSLDTYGGNEQFF. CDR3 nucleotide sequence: TGTGCCAGCAGCTTGGATACATATGGTGGCAATGAGCAGTTCTTC. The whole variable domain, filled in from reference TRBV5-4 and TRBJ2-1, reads ETGVTQSPTHLIKTRGQQVTLRCSSQSGHNTVSWYQQALGQGPQFIFQYYREEENGRGNFPPRFSGLQFPNYSSELNVNALELDDSALYLCASSLDTYGGNEQFFGPGTRLTVL.

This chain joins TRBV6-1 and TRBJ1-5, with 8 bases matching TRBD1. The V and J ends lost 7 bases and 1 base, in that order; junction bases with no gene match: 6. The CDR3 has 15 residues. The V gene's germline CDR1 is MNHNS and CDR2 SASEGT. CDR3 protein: CASTPSGGSNQPQHF. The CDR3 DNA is TGTGCCAGCACCCCCTCAGGGGGCAGCAATCAGCCCCAGCATTTT.

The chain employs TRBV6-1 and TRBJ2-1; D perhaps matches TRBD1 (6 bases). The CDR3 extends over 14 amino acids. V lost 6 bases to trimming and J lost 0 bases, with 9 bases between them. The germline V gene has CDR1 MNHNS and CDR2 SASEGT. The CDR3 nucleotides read TGTGCCAGCAGGGACAGTAGCTCCTACAATGAGCAGTTCTTC. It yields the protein CASRDSSSYNEQFF.